This T cell receptor (beta chain) is from a study of tumor and adjacent non-tumor tissue in lung cancer. With regard to this clonotype: Its antigen is as yet unknown. One end of the junction is discordant with germline, which a read error may explain.

Three rounds of nested PCR, following a modified ARM-PCR protocol, produced the TCRbeta library. MiXCR was run by TCRdb on the multiplex PCR reads, yielding one entry per CDR3 protein. Of 40,000 or so distinct CDR3 sequences in the sample, 60% are singletons; the top ten hold 45% to 55%. Study findings and constraints: In normal lung, the top 100 clones were significantly more dominant than in tumor.

No cell sorting was done before RNA was extracted from the tissue. The normal lung tissue was taken more than 3 cm from the tumor edge. Between August and November 2014, newly diagnosed, chemotherapy-naive lung cancer patients underwent thoracic surgery in China. This CDR3 is 19 amino acids long. In germline, CDR1 is SGHAT, CDR2 FQNNGV. The chain uses TRBV11-2 and TRBJ2-3; 7 positions match TRBD2. Sequencing input: distant non-tumor lung tissue. The sequence was collected from a man aged 50 to 59 with non-small cell lung cancer. The CDR3 region has the DNA TGTGCCAGCAGCTTATCTAGTGCGGCGGGAGTAGGAGGAACAGATACGCGGTATTTT. Encoded protein: CASSLSSAAGVGGTDTRYF.